Listed below are T cell receptor beta chains from one sample, sequenced in a study of T-cell reconstitution after alpha-beta-depleted transplantation in children. TCRdb re-called the PCR reads through MiXCR, storing one row per CDR3 protein. The sample lists a few hundred thousand distinct CDR3 sequences, about a sixth occurring once. Sequencing was performed on PBMCs from the stem cell graft donor, taken from the stem cell graft. These receptors were collected from a human donor who donated a stem cell graft to a child with acute lymphoblastic leukemia. Both conserved end residues are part of each CDR3.

v_gene: TRBV3-1; j_gene: TRBJ2-3; CDR3aa: CASSPREGVRTDTQYF
v_gene: TRBV29-1; j_gene: TRBJ2-3; CDR3aa: CSVAPTDTQYF
v_gene: TRBV12-3/TRBV12-4; j_gene: TRBJ1-3; CDR3aa: CASSGQTNTIYF
v_gene: TRBV29-1; j_gene: TRBJ2-2; CDR3aa: CSVEAFRPSFVGKNPNNTGELFF
v_gene: TRBV3-1; j_gene: TRBJ2-7; CDR3aa: CASSGYVSYEQYF
v_gene: TRBV20-1; j_gene: TRBJ2-7; CDR3aa: CSARDPRGSYEQYF
v_gene: TRBV5-1; j_gene: TRBJ1-1; CDR3aa: CASSLSEGEAFF
v_gene: TRBV12-3/TRBV12-4; j_gene: TRBJ1-2; CDR3aa: CASRALRAIYGYTF
v_gene: TRBV18; j_gene: TRBJ1-1; CDR3aa: CASSPSPGAEAFF
v_gene: TRBV4-1; j_gene: TRBJ2-7; CDR3aa: CASSQVGLAGDEQYF